The TCR beta chain under discussion was sequenced for a study of cytomegalovirus exposure and HLA in healthy donors. Study context: The study's early data release held some 85 million unique TCRs from HLA-typed donors.

Germline V gives CDR1 SGHVS, CDR2 FQNEAQ. The V and J ends lost 5 bases and 0 bases respectively, with 12 bases between them. The CDR3 runs to 15 residues. 60 Vbeta and 13 Jbeta primers were used in PCR. Per the study methods: Approximately 11 million shared chains were among some 80 million unique TCR beta chains counted in a later analysis. Libraries were prepared by immunoSEQ multiplex PCR; TCRdb keeps only in-frame clonotypes and omits some of them. That table supplies the V and J calls and clone size; D and trimming were determined from the DNA. The sample lists some 170,000 clones; about 80% were seen once.

Sequenced sample: PBMCs. This chain joins TRBV7-8 and TRBJ2-3; the D gene is possibly TRBD1 (6 bases). The TCR originated in a girl aged 10 to 17 in good health and CMV-seropositive. CDR3: CASSRTVTSTDTQYF. In DNA, the CDR3 is TGTGCCAGCAGCCGGACAGTAACTAGCACAGATACGCAGTATTTT.